The T cell receptor beta chain described here comes from a study of metastatic and nonmetastatic thyroid tumors. CDR1 and CDR2 from the germline V gene are MDHEN and SYDVKM. There are 11 residues in the CDR3. With 5 bases removed from V and 6 bases from J, the gap between germline ends came to 7 bases. Every patient underwent thyroid surgery untreated. This clone came up a few times. MiXCR reprocessed the PCR reads for TCRdb. In the table there are about 47,000 clones, approximately 26% of which are singletons. The chain combines TRBV28 with TRBJ1-2; D gene unclear. The sequencing input was blood. This receptor was identified in a male donor with papillary thyroid cancer or a benign thyroid nodule (not recorded which). Some clones in this sample may be carry-over from other donors' samples. Here the CDR3 reads CASSRSHGYTF. The CDR3 bases are TGTGCCAGCAGTCGGAGCCATGGCTACACCTTC.